This T cell receptor (beta chain) was captured in a study of breast tumors, draining lymph nodes, adjacent tissues. The study's findings and limits: Luminal-like breast cancer showed significantly higher tumor–nontumor repertoire similarity than basal-like.

The CDR3 consists of 15 residues. CDR1 and CDR2 (germline): SNHLY, FYNNEI. The J segment lost 7 bases and the V segment lost 6 bases, leaving 7 bases of the junction unmatched. TCRdb recomputed calls from the multiplex PCR reads with MiXCR, one row per CDR3 protein. The table shows tens of thousands of distinct CDR3 sequences, with around 60% occurring only once. About this clonotype itself: What it binds is unknown.

This sequence joins TRBV2 and TRBJ1-6; 9 nucleotides line up with TRBD1. The source of this sequence is a female donor with breast cancer. Some clones in this sample may be carry-over from other donors' samples. What was sequenced was breast tumor tissue. CDR3 sequence reads: CASRRPTGGNSPLHF. The CDR3 nucleotides are TGTGCCAGCAGGCGGCCGACAGGGGGAAATTCACCCCTCCACTTT.